The 14 T cell receptor beta chains below were found in one sample sequenced in a study of early T cells in non-severe SARS-CoV-2 infection. TCRdb used MiXCR to reprocess the 5' RACE reads, holding one entry per CDR3 protein. Here the sample spans 60,000 or so distinct CDR3 sequences, 8.5% to 10% being singletons. Sequencing used whole blood, obtained at baseline. These receptors were obtained from an adult who was a healthcare worker with PCR-confirmed SARS-CoV-2 infection or an uninfected control (not recorded which).

This clonotype has a handful of counts. The CDR3, as DNA: TGTGCCATCAGACCCAGGGGGATGAACACTGAAGCTTTCTTT. Translating gives CAIRPRGMNTEAFF. This rearrangement joins TRBV10-3 to TRBJ1-1; 7 bases align to TRBD1. The length of the CDR3 is 14 residues. Germline lookup yields CDR1 ENHRY and CDR2 SYGVKD. J gave up 0 bases and V 6 bases, and 4 bases lay outside the gene matches.

The chain links TRBV20-1 to TRBJ2-1; 7 bases are a match to TRBD1. V trimming: 6 bases; J trimming: 6 bases; junction bases outside the gene matches: 8. The CDR3 consists of 13 residues. The germline gives CDR1 DFQATT, CDR2 SNEGSKA (reference sequence). DNA of the CDR3: TGCAGTGCCCGGACAGGTGGGGGCAATGAGCAGTTCTTC. Translation: CSARTGGGNEQFF.

The chain uses TRBV2 and TRBJ2-7; D uncertain. V was clipped by 7 bases and J by 0 bases, with 13 bases between them. The germline gives CDR1 SNHLY, CDR2 FYNNEI. The CDR3 is 14 amino acids. In nucleotides, the CDR3 is TGTGCCAGCACCCCCGGTCTATTCTCCTACGAGCAGTACTTC. Protein: CASTPGLFSYEQYF. The full variable domain, rest sourced from reference TRBV2 and TRBJ2-7, is EPEVTQTPSHQVTQMGQEVILRCVPISNHLYFYWYRQILGQKVEFLVSFYNNEISEKSEIFDDQFSVERPDGSNFTLKIRSTKLEDSAMYFCASTPGLFSYEQYFGPGTRLTVT.

This clonotype has only a few counts. V usage is TRBV19 and J usage is TRBJ2-7; D gene unclear. V dropped 1 base and J dropped 6 bases, with 10 bases sitting between them. The CDR3 extends over 13 amino acids. The germline V gene has CDR1 LNHDA and CDR2 SQIVND (reference sequence). CDR3 nucleotide sequence: TGTGCCAGTAGTATAGCTCTCGGGTTCGAGCAGTACTTC. Its translation: CASSIALGFEQYF.

This clonotype was detected a few times. The CDR3 region has the DNA TGTGCCAGCAGCTTAGTTGTTGGACAGGGTTACTCACCCCTCCACTTT. Encoded protein: CASSLVVGQGYSPLHF. This rearrangement joins TRBV11-2 to TRBJ1-6; 8 bases align to TRBD1. J lost 10 bases, V lost 1 base, and 9 bases had no gene match. The CDR3 length is 16 residues. The germline V gene has CDR1 SGHAT and CDR2 FQNNGV.

The V and J genes are TRBV7-9 and TRBJ2-1; D not resolved. The CDR3 spans 15 residues. Germline CDR1 is SEHNR and CDR2 is FQNEAQ (reference sequence). Trimming removed 5 bases at V and 2 bases at J, with 13 bases between. The CDR3 loop is CASSPSVDPYNEQFF. In DNA, the CDR3 is TGTGCCAGCAGCCCTTCCGTAGATCCCTACAATGAGCAGTTCTTC. Using reference TRBV7-9 and TRBJ2-1 for the parts outside the CDR3, the full variable domain is DTGVSQNPRHKITKRGQNVTFRCDPISEHNRLYWYRQTLGQGPEFLTYFQNEAQLEKSRLLSDRFSAERPKGSFSTLEIQRTEQGDSAMYLCASSPSVDPYNEQFFGPGTRLTVL.

The chain couples TRBV3-1 to TRBJ1-1; TRBD1 might be the D (6 bases). CDR3 length equals 15 residues. CDR1 is LGHDT and CDR2 is YNNKEL in the germline V gene (reference sequence). V lost 1 base to trimming and J lost 4 bases, with 13 bases between them. The CDR3 sequence: CASSQVGGFTTEAFF. The CDR3 region has the DNA TGTGCCAGCAGCCAAGTGGGGGGCTTTACCACTGAAGCTTTCTTT.

This clonotype was picked up a small number of times. V gene TRBV7-8 combines with J gene TRBJ2-5; D is unclear. Per the germline V gene, CDR1 is SGHVS and CDR2 is FQNEAQ. The CDR3 has 15 residues. The V gene lost 0 bases and the J gene lost 5 bases, with 13 bases spanning the gap. Here the CDR3 reads CASSLARGRSETQYF. CDR3 coding DNA: TGTGCCAGCAGCTTAGCGCGCGGCAGGTCGGAGACCCAGTACTTC.

This clonotype was counted only a few times. The chain carries TRBV28 and TRBJ2-7; D is uncertain. With 2 bases removed from V and 5 bases from J, the gap between germline ends came to 10 bases. The CDR3 is made up of 13 amino acids. In germline, CDR1 is MDHEN, CDR2 SYDVKM. CDR3 residues: CASSLGRGNEQYF. Written as DNA, the CDR3 is TGTGCCAGCAGTTTAGGTCGTGGTAACGAGCAGTACTTC.

In its sample, this clonotype was seen many times. The J gene is TRBJ1-4, the V gene TRBV20-1; D is undetermined. The CDR3 totals 11 residues. CDR1 and CDR2 from the germline V gene are DFQATT and SNEGSKA (reference sequence). V was shortened by 2 bases and J by 8 bases, with 6 bases between the two germline ends. The chain's CDR3 is CSARSREKLFF. In nucleotides, the CDR3 is TGCAGTGCTAGATCCCGGGAAAAACTGTTTTTT.

This clonotype was recorded at least ten times. This rearrangement joins TRBV28 to TRBJ2-5; 10 bases agree with TRBD2. The CDR3 sequence is 15 residues long. CDR1 and CDR2 (germline): MDHEN, SYDVKM. Germline trimming cut 7 bases from V and 2 bases from J; bases unmatched to any gene: 7. CDR3 sequence (DNA): TGTGCCAGCAACTCCGGGACTAGCGCTCAAGAGACCCAGTACTTC. Protein: CASNSGTSAQETQYF.

This clonotype was picked up many times. V is TRBV2 and J is TRBJ1-5, with 8 positions matching TRBD1. V shed 6 bases and J 2 bases; nucleotides not matched to a gene: 6. This CDR3 is built from 15 residues. Germline CDR1 and CDR2: SNHLY and FYNNEI. CDR3 in DNA: TGTGCCAGCAGAGAACAGGGGGAGGGCAATCAGCCCCAGCATTTT. Encoded protein: CASREQGEGNQPQHF.

This clonotype has just a few counts. The chain carries TRBV27 and TRBJ1-6; D possibly corresponds to TRBD1 (6 bases). This CDR3 region has 19 residues. Germline CDR1 reads MNHEY; CDR2 reads SMNVEV (reference sequence). The ends were cut back, 0 bases at V and 2 bases at J, with 17 bases in the middle. CDR3 in DNA: TGTGCCAGCAGTTTATCGGGAGGGGGAGGAGGGACCTATAATTCACCCCTCCACTTT. Encoded protein: CASSLSGGGGGTYNSPLHF.

This clonotype was picked up many times. The chain has TRBV9 and TRBJ2-5, with D perhaps TRBD2 (6 bases). Germline CDR1 reads SGDLS; CDR2 reads YYNGEE. V lost 0 bases and J lost 5, with 14 bases in between. The CDR3 covers 15 residues. The CDR3 here is CASSVAPREEETQYF. For the CDR3, the DNA is TGTGCCAGCAGCGTAGCTCCTAGGGAGGAGGAGACCCAGTACTTC. Drawing the rest from reference TRBV9 and TRBJ2-5, the complete variable domain is DSGVTQTPKHLITATGQRVTLRCSPRSGDLSVYWYQQSLDQGLQFLIQYYNGEERAKGNILERFSAQQFPDLHSELNLSSLELGDSALYFCASSVAPREEETQYFGPGTRLLVL.